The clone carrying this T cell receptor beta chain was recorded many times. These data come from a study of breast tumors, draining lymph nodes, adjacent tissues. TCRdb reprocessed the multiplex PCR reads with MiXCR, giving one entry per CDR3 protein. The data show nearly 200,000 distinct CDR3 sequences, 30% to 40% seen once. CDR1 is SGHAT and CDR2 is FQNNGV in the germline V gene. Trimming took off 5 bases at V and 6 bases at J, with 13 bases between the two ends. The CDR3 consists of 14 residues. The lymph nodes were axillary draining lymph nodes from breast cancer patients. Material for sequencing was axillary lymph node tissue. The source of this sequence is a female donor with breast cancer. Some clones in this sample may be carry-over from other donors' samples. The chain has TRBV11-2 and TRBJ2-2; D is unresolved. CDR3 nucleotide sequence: TGTGCCAGCAGCCCTTCCTCTCTTCCCGGGGAGCTGTTTTTT. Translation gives CASSPSSLPGELFF.